Here is one TCR beta chain with its context. What it binds is not known. PCR used 60 Vbeta primers and 13 Jbeta primers. Sequenced by immunoSEQ multiplex PCR; TCRdb stores in-frame clones only, minus some. The sample yields over 75,000 clones, almost 85% seen once. Germline-derived CDR1 and CDR2 are MRHNA and SNTAGT. CDR3 length: 16 amino acids. The V and J ends lost 1 base and 5 bases, in that order; junction bases with no gene match: 7. The sample originates from a study of cytomegalovirus exposure and HLA in healthy donors. Healthy bone marrow donors supplied every sample. Overall study findings and caveats: Most TCR beta V segments were productive about 87% or about 30% of the time in an earlier analysis.

The source of this sequence is a woman under 30 in good health and CMV-seropositive. This sequence joins TRBV6-4 and TRBJ2-1; 8 bases line up with TRBD2. Specimen: PBMCs. The CDR3 region is CASSDFPSGLHNEQFF. CDR3 coding DNA: TGTGCCAGCAGTGACTTCCCTAGCGGGCTCCACAATGAGCAGTTCTTC.